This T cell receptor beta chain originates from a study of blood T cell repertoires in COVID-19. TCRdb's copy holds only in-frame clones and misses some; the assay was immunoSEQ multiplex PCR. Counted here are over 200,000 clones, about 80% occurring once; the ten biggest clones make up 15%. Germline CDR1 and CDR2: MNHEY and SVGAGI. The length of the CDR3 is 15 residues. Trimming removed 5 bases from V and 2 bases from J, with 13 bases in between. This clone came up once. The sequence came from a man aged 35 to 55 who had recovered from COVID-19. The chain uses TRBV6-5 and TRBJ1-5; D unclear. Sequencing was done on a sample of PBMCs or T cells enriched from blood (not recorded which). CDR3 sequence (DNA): TGTGCCAGCAGTAGAGGGCTTGTGGGCAATCAGCCCCAGCATTTT. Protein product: CASSRGLVGNQPQHF.